The rows below give T cell receptor beta chains drawn from one sample of a study of blood T cell repertoires in COVID-19. Here immunoSEQ multiplex PCR was the method, and the copy in TCRdb shows in-frame clones only, minus some. Of approximately 290,000 clones in the sample, 90% are singletons; the top ten hold roughly 1.1%. Sequenced material: PBMCs or T cells enriched from blood (not recorded which). The source is a woman aged 25 to 39 who had recovered from COVID-19. CDR3s include the opening cysteine and the closing phenylalanine or tryptophan. A D gene is named only where the DNA matches it firmly. The size of a clone is reported for some rows only, either as once, few or many, or as a class for expanded clones.

V gene,J gene,D gene,clone size,CDR3 DNA,CDR3 protein
TRBV5-1,TRBJ2-5,.,.,TGCGCCAGCAGCATCCAAGGGAGAACAGGGGAGACCCAGTACTTC,CASSIQGRTGETQYF
TRBV7-9,TRBJ1-5,.,.,TGTGCCAGCAGCTCTGGAGAATGGTCGGGCAATCAGCCCCAGCATTTT,CASSSGEWSGNQPQHF
TRBV9,TRBJ2-5,TRBD2,few,TGTGCCAGCAGCCAATCACCCGGACTAGCGGGAGTGGAGACCCAGTACTTC,CASSQSPGLAGVETQYF
TRBV6-2/TRBV6-3,TRBJ2-5,TRBD1,once,TGTGCCAGCAGTTTACAGGGGAAAGAGACCCAGTACTTC,CASSLQGKETQYF
TRBV5-6,TRBJ1-1,TRBD1,.,TGTGCCAGCAGCCCGCCTACAGGGGGGAGGAACACTGAAGCTTTCTTT,CASSPPTGGRNTEAFF
TRBV15,TRBJ2-7,.,.,TGTGCCACCAGCAATCGGACAGCCCTGTACGAGCAGTACTTC,CATSNRTALYEQYF
TRBV7-9,TRBJ1-3,TRBD1,.,TGTGCCAGCAGCTTAGTTAGGTTAAGACAGGGCCCTGGAAACACCATATATTTT,CASSLVRLRQGPGNTIYF
TRBV6-5,TRBJ2-7,.,.,TGTGCCAGCAGGGACAGTCTTGCAGGGGAGCAGTACTTC,CASRDSLAGEQYF
TRBV29-1,TRBJ2-3,TRBD1,.,TGCAGCGTTGCCGGGACAGGGGGCCCAGATACGCAGTATTTT,CSVAGTGGPDTQYF
TRBV7-2,TRBJ2-1,.,.,TGTGCCAGCAGCGCCCGACTCGCGGGCGGGTTTTCGAGAGAGCAGTTCTTC,CASSARLAGGFSREQFF
TRBV7-9,TRBJ1-1,.,.,TGTGCCAGCAGCTCCCCCGCCGGGTTGAACACTGAAGCTTTCTTT,CASSSPAGLNTEAFF
TRBV18,TRBJ1-2,TRBD1,.,TGTGCCAGCTCACCAGGGACAGGGGCTGACTATGGCTACACCTTC,CASSPGTGADYGYTF
TRBV24-1,TRBJ1-5,.,.,TGTGCCACCAGTGAGGCAAGCAATCAGCCCCAGCATTTT,CATSEASNQPQHF
TRBV30,TRBJ2-7,TRBD1,.,TGTGCCTGGAGACGGACAGGGGCCTCCTACGAGCAGTACTTC,CAWRRTGASYEQYF
TRBV11-2,TRBJ2-1,TRBD2,.,TGTGCCAGCAGCTTAGATGGACTAGCCACCCAGTTACCTGTCAATGAGCAGTTCTTC,CASSLDGLATQLPVNEQFF
TRBV2,TRBJ2-2,.,.,TGTGCCAGCAGTGAACCTCGGGCCGGGGAGCTGTTTTTT,CASSEPRAGELFF
TRBV28,TRBJ1-2,.,.,TGTGCCACCCATGGACAGCGCGATTATGGCTACACCTTC,CATHGQRDYGYTF
TRBV28,TRBJ1-4,TRBD1,.,TGTGCCAGCAGTACTAGCGGACAGGGGAGGGCAACTAATGAAAAACTGTTTTTT,CASSTSGQGRATNEKLFF
TRBV6-5,TRBJ2-7,.,.,TGTGCCAGCAGTCCAGGGACTGCAGGGCCCTACGAGCAGTACTTC,CASSPGTAGPYEQYF
TRBV6-6,TRBJ2-7,TRBD2,.,TGTGCCAGCAGATCAGGACTAGCGAGCTCCTACGAGCAGTACTTC,CASRSGLASSYEQYF
TRBV7-8,TRBJ2-1,TRBD2,.,TGTGCCAGCAGCTCCGGACTAGCATACTACAATGAGCAGTTCTTC,CASSSGLAYYNEQFF
TRBV11-2,TRBJ2-3,TRBD2,.,TGTGCCAGCAGCTTAGTCGGGGGGAGGGCGCCAGATACGCAGTATTTT,CASSLVGGRAPDTQYF
TRBV4-1,TRBJ2-1,.,.,TGCGCCAGCAGCCAAGATCGGGGTCTTGAGCAGTTCTTC,CASSQDRGLEQFF
TRBV7-8,TRBJ1-2,.,.,TGTGCCAGCAGCCCACGACGGGGAGGCTACACCTTC,CASSPRRGGYTF
TRBV19,TRBJ2-7,.,.,TGTGCCAGTAGTGGGTCCGGGGAGCTGCAGTACTTC,CASSGSGELQYF
TRBV4-2,TRBJ2-1,TRBD2,.,TGTGCCAGCAGCCAAGTAGCGGGAGGGGGGTACAATGAGCAGTTCTTC,CASSQVAGGGYNEQFF
TRBV29-1,TRBJ2-1,.,.,TGCAGCGTTCCCCCCGGGAGAGGGAATGAGCAGTTCTTC,CSVPPGRGNEQFF
TRBV30,TRBJ1-2,.,.,TGTGCCTGGAGTAAGGGACTCGGCTATGGCTACACCTTC,CAWSKGLGYGYTF
TRBV2,TRBJ2-3,.,.,TGTGCCAGCGCCTATCTAGCGACTAGCACAGATACGCAGTATTTT,CASAYLATSTDTQYF
TRBV11-3,TRBJ2-3,TRBD2,.,TGTGCCAGCAGCTCATCGGGACTAGCGGAAACAGATACGCAGTATTTT,CASSSSGLAETDTQYF
TRBV24-1,TRBJ1-1,.,.,TGTGCCACCAGTGCTGGGGGGGGGAACACTGAAGCTTTCTTT,CATSAGGGNTEAFF
TRBV28,TRBJ1-4,.,.,TGTGCCAGCTATAGTCCGACAGCCAGCGGGGAAAAACTGTTTTTT,CASYSPTASGEKLFF
TRBV4-3,TRBJ2-7,TRBD2,.,TGCGCCAGCAGCCAGACCTTGGGGGGGCCTAGCGGGCTCTCCTACGAGCAGTACTTC,CASSQTLGGPSGLSYEQYF
TRBV30,TRBJ2-1,.,.,TGTGCCTGGAGTCCCCGGAGGCCTGAGCAGTTCTTC,CAWSPRRPEQFF
TRBV5-5,TRBJ1-5,.,once,TGTGCCAGCAGCTTGACGGGGGGAGATAGCAATCAGCCCCAGCATTTT,CASSLTGGDSNQPQHF
TRBV21-1,TRBJ2-1,.,.,TGTGCCAGCAGCTCTAGCGGGTCCCCCGGGGAGCAGTTCTTC,CASSSSGSPGEQFF
TRBV6-5,TRBJ1-1,.,.,TGTGCCAGCAGATGGGGAGATGCAATGAACACTGAAGCTTTCTTT,CASRWGDAMNTEAFF
TRBV7-2,TRBJ2-1,TRBD2,few,TGTGCCAGCAGCTTAGTAAGGCGGGAGGGCCGCAATGAGCAGTTCTTC,CASSLVRREGRNEQFF
TRBV28,TRBJ2-5,TRBD2,.,TGTGCCAGCAGTCCATCGGGCGGGAGTGGGCTTGAGACCCAGTACTTC,CASSPSGGSGLETQYF
TRBV9,TRBJ2-1,TRBD2,few,TGTGCCAGCAGCGCGGGACTAGCGGGCGGCAATGAGCAGTTCTTC,CASSAGLAGGNEQFF
TRBV11-3,TRBJ2-1,.,.,TGTGCCAGCAGCTTAGATAAAGGAGATGAGCAGTTCTTC,CASSLDKGDEQFF
TRBV7-2,TRBJ2-3,TRBD2,.,TGTGCCAGCAGACTCGGACTAGCGGGACCGAATACGCAGTATTTT,CASRLGLAGPNTQYF
TRBV30,TRBJ1-1,.,.,TGTGCCTGCCGTGGGCAGGAAGCTTTCTTT,CACRGQEAFF
TRBV7-3,TRBJ2-2,.,.,TGTGCCAGCAGCTTCCAGACAGGACGGCCCGACACCGGGGAGCTGTTTTTT,CASSFQTGRPDTGELFF
TRBV2,TRBJ2-1,TRBD1,.,TGTGCCAGCCGGGACAGCTTTTATGAGCAGTTCTTC,CASRDSFYEQFF
TRBV6-5,TRBJ2-7,TRBD1,.,TGTGCCAGCTCCCGACAGGGCACCTACGAGCAGTACTTC,CASSRQGTYEQYF
TRBV7-5,TRBJ1-1,.,.,TGTGCCAGAAGCTTCGGGACAACCACTGAAGCTTTCTTT,CARSFGTTTEAFF
TRBV7-2,TRBJ2-3,.,.,TGTGCCAGCAGCTCAGACTCCCTCAGCACAGATACGCAGTATTTT,CASSSDSLSTDTQYF
TRBV10-3,TRBJ2-1,TRBD1,.,TGTGCCATCAGTGAACAGGGGGGTAAAAGCTCCTACAATGAGCAGTTCTTC,CAISEQGGKSSYNEQFF
TRBV9,TRBJ2-1,.,.,TGTGCCAGCAGCGTTGACTATTACAATGAGCAGTTCTTC,CASSVDYYNEQFF
TRBV18,TRBJ2-3,TRBD2,.,TGTGCCAGCTCACCACTCCCTAGCGGGAGGGGCGGCACAGATACGCAGTATTTT,CASSPLPSGRGGTDTQYF
TRBV6-5,TRBJ2-7,TRBD1,once,TGTGCCAGCAGGGACAGGGGTAGCTACGAGCAGTACTTC,CASRDRGSYEQYF
TRBV7-9,TRBJ1-2,.,.,TGTGCCAGCAGCCTGCCTAGGAGTGGCTACACCTTC,CASSLPRSGYTF
TRBV9,TRBJ2-7,TRBD2,.,TGTGCCAGCAGTGGGACCGGGACTAGCTTCGTCTACGAGCAGTACTTC,CASSGTGTSFVYEQYF
TRBV28,TRBJ1-5,TRBD1,.,TGTGCCAGCAGTTTATATGGGACAGGCTATCAGCCCCAGCATTTT,CASSLYGTGYQPQHF
TRBV19,TRBJ1-2,TRBD1,.,TGTGCCACCTCGGACAGGGGGGCGTCCTATGGCTACACCTTC,CATSDRGASYGYTF